What follows is one T cell receptor (beta chain) and its context. This entry belongs to a study of cytomegalovirus exposure and HLA in healthy donors. Those who donated were healthy bone marrow donors. PCR employed 60 Vbeta and 13 Jbeta primers. The method was immunoSEQ multiplex PCR; TCRdb's version includes in-frame clones alone and lacks a portion of them. The sample carries 90,000 to 130,000 clones, around 80% recorded once. The sample comprised PBMCs. The clonotype was recovered from a woman between 18 and 29 years old in good health and CMV-seropositive.

The DNA of the CDR3 is TGTGCCTGGAGCGCGGGTTCCACCTACGAGCAGTACTTC. Its protein product is CAWSAGSTYEQYF. The rearrangement joins TRBV30 to TRBJ2-5; D is possibly TRBD2 (5 bases). The J call is doubtful: the DNA matches TRBJ2-7 better. This CDR3 has 13 amino acids. CDR1 is GTSNPN and CDR2 is SVGIG in the germline V gene (reference sequence).